Listed below are T cell receptor beta chains from one sample, sequenced in a study of identical twins. TCRdb reanalysed the 5' RACE reads using MiXCR and keeps one entry per CDR3 protein. This table holds 400,000 to 500,000 distinct CDR3 sequences, around 18% found once. Sequenced material: naive T cells sorted from blood. The receptor source for this set is a middle-aged man in good health. Both conserved end residues are part of each CDR3. A D gene is named only where the DNA matches it firmly. Not every row has a clone size; where given, it reads once, few, many or a size class.

- | TRBJ2-7 | TRBV4-3 | many | TGCGCCAGCAGCCAAGGTCTAAGGGCCTACGAGCAGTACTTC | CASSQGLRAYEQYF
TRBD1 | TRBJ2-7 | TRBV29-1 | medium-sized | TGCAGCGTTGAAGGAGTAGGGGACAGCTCCTACGAGCAGTACTTC | CSVEGVGDSSYEQYF
TRBD1 | TRBJ2-7 | TRBV5-1 | - | TGCGCCAGCAGCTCAATCCGGGACAGGCCCGACGAGCAGTACTTC | CASSSIRDRPDEQYF
- | TRBJ2-1 | TRBV28 | - | TGTGCCAGCACCCTAAGGGGCAGGTCGCCTGAGCAGTTCTTC | CASTLRGRSPEQFF
- | TRBJ2-3 | TRBV5-5 | - | TGTGCCAGCAGCTCCGCTTCAGACGCAGATACGCAGTATTTT | CASSSASDADTQYF
- | TRBJ1-4 | TRBV12-3/TRBV12-4 | many | TGTGCCAGCACGACAGGAACTACTGAAAAACTGTTTTTT | CASTTGTTEKLFF
- | TRBJ2-3 | TRBV5-6 | - | TGTGCCAGCAGCCCTACAGGGCGGGCAGATACGCAGTATTTT | CASSPTGRADTQYF
- | TRBJ2-1 | TRBV5-5 | few | TGTGCCAGCAGCTTGGACGGAGACTCCTACAATGAGCAGTTCTTC | CASSLDGDSYNEQFF
TRBD1 | TRBJ2-7 | TRBV2 | - | TGTGCCAGCAGCGACACAGGGGCCTCCTCCTACGAGCAGTACTTC | CASSDTGASSYEQYF
- | TRBJ2-1 | TRBV4-3 | - | TGCGCCAGCAGCCAAGATCCGGGGGCGGTTCGGAATGAGCAGTTCTTC | CASSQDPGAVRNEQFF
- | TRBJ1-6 | TRBV5-1 | few | TGCGCCAGCAGCTCAAGTACAGGCATCACCCTCCACTTT | CASSSSTGITLHF
- | TRBJ1-2 | TRBV29-1 | - | TGCAGCGTTGAAGAAGGGAGGGGGGATTATGGCTACACCTTC | CSVEEGRGDYGYTF
- | TRBJ2-4 | TRBV11-2 | few | TGTGCCAGCAGCCGGGGAGTGGGTACCCTAGCCAAAAACATTCAGTACTTC | CASSRGVGTLAKNIQYF
- | TRBJ2-1 | TRBV12-3/TRBV12-4 | many | TGTGCCATCTCTGGTTGGGACAAGAACAATGAGCAGTTCTTC | CAISGWDKNNEQFF
TRBD2 | TRBJ2-7 | TRBV6-1 | many | TGTGCCAGCAGTAATACGGGAGGGTCCTACGAGCAGTACTTC | CASSNTGGSYEQYF
TRBD1 | TRBJ1-1 | TRBV7-2 | - | TGTGCCAGCAGCCGACAGGGGGCGAGGGTGGCGTACACTGAAGCTTTCTTT | CASSRQGARVAYTEAFF
- | TRBJ2-1 | TRBV12-3/TRBV12-4 | - | TGTGCCAGCAGTTTAGGGGGTATCCAAGGGAATGAGCAGTTCTTC | CASSLGGIQGNEQFF
TRBD1 | TRBJ2-2 | TRBV5-8 | few | TGTGCCAGTACCGGGACAGGGCGATCCGGGGAGCTGTTTTTT | CASTGTGRSGELFF
- | TRBJ1-6 | TRBV27 | many | TGTGCCAGTCGGGACTATAATTCACCCCTCCACTTT | CASRDYNSPLHF
- | TRBJ1-2 | TRBV20-1 | few | TGCAGTGCTAGAGGCGAGGGTGCTAACTATGGCTACACCTTC | CSARGEGANYGYTF
- | TRBJ2-1 | TRBV20-1 | few | TGCAGTGCAAGACCGGGACCCGTCGACAATGAGCAGTTCTTC | CSARPGPVDNEQFF
- | TRBJ1-4 | TRBV6-5 | - | TGTGCCAGCAGTTACTCAGGAGGGAAACTGTTTTTT | CASSYSGGKLFF
TRBD1 | TRBJ1-1 | TRBV6-5 | many | TGTGCCAGCAGTTACACGGGACAGGGGGTTACTGAAGCTTTCTTT | CASSYTGQGVTEAFF
TRBD2 | TRBJ2-3 | TRBV6-2/TRBV6-3 | - | TGTGCCAGCAGTTACGGGACTAGCGGGGGGCCCAACACAGATACGCAGTATTTT | CASSYGTSGGPNTDTQYF
TRBD1 | TRBJ1-2 | TRBV30 | few | TGTGCCTGGATCGTGGGGGGACAGGGTGACTATGGCTACACCTTC | CAWIVGGQGDYGYTF
- | TRBJ2-5 | TRBV5-1 | many | TGCGCCAGCAGTCGGGCAGAATGGGCAGAGACCCAGTACTTC | CASSRAEWAETQYF
TRBD2 | TRBJ2-1 | TRBV5-1 | few | TGCGCCAGCAGCTTTACTAGCGGGAGCAATGAGCAGTTCTTC | CASSFTSGSNEQFF
TRBD1 | TRBJ1-1 | TRBV29-1 | many | TGCAGCGAACAGGGGGGAATTCACATGAACACTGAAGCTTTCTTT | CSEQGGIHMNTEAFF
- | TRBJ1-1 | TRBV4-2 | - | TGTGCCAGCAGCCAGCCCCAGGGGCGAGGAACTGAAGCTTTCTTT | CASSQPQGRGTEAFF
TRBD1 | TRBJ1-1 | TRBV20-1 | - | TGCAGTGCTCAACCAACCGGGACAGGGGTTATGGAAGCTTTCTTT | CSAQPTGTGVMEAFF
- | TRBJ1-1 | TRBV7-9 | many | TGTGCCAGCAGCTTAGGCACACTTTGGAACACTGAAGCTTTCTTT | CASSLGTLWNTEAFF
- | TRBJ2-6 | TRBV12-3/TRBV12-4 | many | TGTGCCAGCAGTTTAGCACTCTCTGGGGCCAACGTCCTGACTTTC | CASSLALSGANVLTF
- | TRBJ1-1 | TRBV28 | few | TGTGCCAGCAGTTTAGGAGGGCCTGAAGCTTTCTTT | CASSLGGPEAFF
- | TRBJ2-1 | TRBV5-2 | few | - | CASKLFAQGARLVGPKRTYNEQFF
- | TRBJ2-7 | TRBV28 | many | TGTGCCAGCAGTCCCAACAGGGACGAGCAGTACTTC | CASSPNRDEQYF
TRBD2 | TRBJ2-7 | TRBV18 | - | TGTGCCAGCTCACACGTACTAGCGGGAGGGAGATACGAGCAGTACTTC | CASSHVLAGGRYEQYF
- | TRBJ1-3 | TRBV7-6 | many | TGTGCCAGCACCCGGACAGCATCTGGAAACACCATATATTTT | CASTRTASGNTIYF
- | TRBJ1-5 | TRBV6-2/TRBV6-3 | many | TGTGCCAGCAGTCCCCGGGGGGGGGGCAATCAGCCCCAGCATTTT | CASSPRGGGNQPQHF
- | TRBJ2-1 | TRBV6-5 | - | TGTGCCAGCAGTTACTCGCTAGCTACTACCCTCTCCTACAATGAGCAGTTCTTC | CASSYSLATTLSYNEQFF
- | TRBJ1-4 | TRBV11-2 | - | TGTGCCAGCAGCTTCTTTCCGTTTGTAGTAACCCTCAATGAAAAACTGTTTTTT | CASSFFPFVVTLNEKLFF
TRBD1 | TRBJ1-6 | TRBV6-5 | many | TGTGCCAGCAGTTACTTGCACAGGGGGCCCTATAATTCACCCCTCCACTTT | CASSYLHRGPYNSPLHF
- | TRBJ2-7 | TRBV7-2 | many | TGTGCCAGCAGCCGCCGGGACGAGCAGTACTTC | CASSRRDEQYF
TRBD2 | TRBJ2-1 | TRBV7-9 | - | TGTGCCAGCAGCTCACTCCTAGCGGGAGGGCAGGGTGAGCAGTTCTTC | CASSSLLAGGQGEQFF
- | TRBJ2-5 | TRBV12-3/TRBV12-4 | - | TGTGCCAGCAGCCGACTCCGGGACGGTCGGGAGACCCAGTACTTC | CASSRLRDGRETQYF
- | TRBJ2-7 | TRBV29-1 | many | TGCAGCGTCCGGGACGCCCGCACCTACGAGCAGTACTTC | CSVRDARTYEQYF
- | TRBJ1-2 | TRBV6-1 | few | TGTGCCAGCAGGACTTGGGGGAGCTATGGCTACACCTTC | CASRTWGSYGYTF
- | TRBJ2-5 | TRBV7-8 | - | TGTGCCAGCAGCTTAGCCGGTGGGCGGAGAGAGACCCAGTACTTC | CASSLAGGRRETQYF
- | TRBJ2-2 | TRBV29-1 | few | TGCAGCGTTGATAGGACAGCGAACACCGGGGAGCTGTTTTTT | CSVDRTANTGELFF